The next 21 T cell receptor beta chains were all read from a single sample in a study of human T cells and chemical hapten exposure (dated by TCRdb to about 2021). The time point label on this specimen signifies: patch test 3, about 24 weeks after DPC sensitization. Sample treatment or condition, as interpreted from the label and publication: therapeutic diphenylcyclopropenone sensitization with weekly scalp DPC. Library generation was performed with RACE. The data were produced on a NextSeq 500. Starting from the raw public reads, TCRdb applied fastp trimming at Q25, assembled clones with MiXCR and retained in-frame beta chains. Merged by CDR3 protein, the rows form single entries marked with the most common genes and DNA. The sample contains 62,000 or so distinct CDR3 sequences, approximately 11% of them found a single time. Approximately 2.4% of the sample is in the top ten clones. The material was whole blood, obtained in connection with sensitization to the hapten diphenylcyclopropenone (DPC). The receptor source for this set is a woman between 25 and 40 years old with alopecia areata. Some clones in this sample may be carry-over from other donors' samples.

This clonotype was counted at least ten times. V usage is TRBV24-1 and J usage is TRBJ1-5; a weak D match, TRBD1 (6 bases). V was clipped by 3 bases and J by 4 bases, with 15 bases between them. The CDR3 has 16 residues. The germline V gene has CDR1 KGHDR and CDR2 SFDVKD. CDR3 region: CATSDPWGQRNQPQHF. DNA of the CDR3: TGTGCCACCAGTGATCCTTGGGGGCAGAGAAATCAGCCCCAGCATTTT.

This clonotype was found a few times. The chain couples TRBV7-2 to TRBJ1-5; no definite D call. CDR3 size: 14 residues. CDR1 and CDR2 from the germline V gene are SGHTA and FQGNSA. V shed 5 bases and J shed 12 bases, with 20 bases lying between them. In nucleotides, the CDR3 is TGTGCCAGCAGCCCGGATCGTGTCAGGCCTCTCCAGCATTTT. Translating it yields CASSPDRVRPLQHF.

This clonotype appeared many times. V gene TRBV7-6 combines with J gene TRBJ2-7; the match to TRBD2 covers 9 bases. The V gene end was trimmed by 2 bases and the J gene end by 4 bases; junction bases not matched to a gene: 9. The CDR3 has 16 amino acids. Germline V lookup: CDR1 SGHVS, CDR2 FNYEAQ. Here the CDR3 DNA reads TGTGCCAGCAGCTTATCGGCGGGGGGGCCGGGGTACGAGCAGTACTTC. This codes for CASSLSAGGPGYEQYF.

This clonotype was seen many times. The gene calls are TRBV29-1 and TRBJ2-2; D gene ambiguous. Trimming pared 6 bases from V and 1 base from J, leaving 15 bases between. The CDR3 consists of 15 residues. Germline CDR1 reads SQVTM; CDR2 reads ANQGSEA. The CDR3 coding sequence is TGCAGCGTCCAAATTGGTTCAGTGAACACCGGGGAGCTGTTTTTT. The encoded protein is CSVQIGSVNTGELFF.

This CDR3 reads CAISKTANTEAFF. The CDR3 DNA follows: TGTGCCATCAGCAAAACAGCGAACACTGAAGCTTTCTTT. V usage is TRBV10-3 and J usage is TRBJ1-1; no clear D gene. This CDR3 has 13 amino acids. Deletions cut 6 bases from V and 1 base from J, with 9 bases between. Germline CDR1 ENHRY, CDR2 SYGVKD.

This chain uses TRBV11-2 with TRBJ2-2, with TRBD2 matching over 7 bases. The V gene end was trimmed by 3 bases and the J gene end by 3 bases; junction bases not matched to a gene: 7. The CDR3 is 16 amino acids. From germline, CDR1 is SGHAT and CDR2 FQNNGV. The CDR3 nucleotides are TGTGCCAGCAGCTTCCCGACTAGCTCCTACACCGGGGAGCTGTTTTTT. Its protein product is CASSFPTSSYTGELFF.

Ten or more counts support this clonotype. The chain combines TRBV6-6 with TRBJ1-6, with 7 bases lining up with TRBD1. The CDR3 consists of 13 residues. The junction had 5 bases not matched to a gene; V was cut back by 5 bases and J by 10 bases. From germline, CDR1 is MNHNY and CDR2 SVGAGI (reference sequence). CDR3 nucleotides: TGTGCCAGCAGTAACAGGGGAGGCTCACCCCTCCACTTT. Amino acids: CASSNRGGSPLHF.

J is TRBJ1-5 and V is TRBV20-1; 7 positions agree with TRBD1. V shed 2 bases and J 5 bases; nucleotides not matched to a gene: 9. Germline V gene sequence: CDR1 DFQATT, CDR2 SNEGSKA (reference sequence). The CDR3 is made up of 15 amino acids. In nucleotides, the CDR3 is TGCAGTGCTAGAAGGGGGCAACTAAGGGATCAGCCCCAGCATTTT. Translating gives CSARRGQLRDQPQHF.

This clonotype was observed at least ten times. V is TRBV20-1 and J is TRBJ1-6; D ambiguous. There are 12 residues in the CDR3. The ends were cut back, 6 bases at V and 7 bases at J, with 10 bases in the middle. Germline V lookup: CDR1 DFQATT, CDR2 SNEGSKA (reference sequence). The CDR3 coding sequence is TGCAGTGCCCTCCTGGGGAATTCACCCCTCCACTTT. This sequence encodes CSALLGNSPLHF.

There are a few counts of this clonotype. The V call is TRBV7-9, the J call TRBJ1-5; D remains ambiguous. Germline V CDR1 and CDR2: SEHNR, FQNEAQ (reference sequence). The V and J ends lost 4 bases and 5 bases respectively, with 6 bases between them. The CDR3 is 12 residues long. This chain's CDR3 is CASSSIDQPQHF. For the CDR3, the DNA is TGTGCCAGCAGCTCGATTGATCAGCCCCAGCATTTT.

This clonotype was observed many times. The J gene is TRBJ2-7, the V gene TRBV7-2, with 8 bases fitting TRBD2. CDR1 and CDR2 from the germline V gene are SGHTA and FQGNSA. V lost 5 bases, J lost 2 bases, and 8 bases stayed unmatched. The CDR3 has 15 amino acids. CDR3 protein: CASSPGGTAAYEQYF. DNA for the CDR3: TGTGCCAGCAGCCCGGGGGGGACTGCAGCCTACGAGCAGTACTTC. The full variable domain, completed using reference TRBV7-2 and TRBJ2-7, is GAGVSQSPSNKVTEKGKDVELRCDPISGHTALYWYRQSLGQGLEFLIYFQGNSAPDKSGLPSDRFSAERTGGSVSTLTIQRTQQEDSAVYLCASSPGGTAAYEQYFGPGTRLTVT.

This clonotype was seen many times. This sequence joins TRBV18 and TRBJ2-1; 11 nucleotides align to TRBD2. V lost 2 bases and J lost 0; bases outside the gene matches: 3. Germline loops: CDR1 KGHSH, CDR2 LQKENI. The CDR3 loop spans 17 amino acids. CDR3 in amino acids: CASSPRGLADSYNEQFF. The CDR3 DNA is TGTGCCAGCTCACCAAGGGGACTAGCGGACTCCTACAATGAGCAGTTCTTC.

The V call is TRBV12-3 or TRBV12-4, the J call TRBJ2-7; no clear D gene. There are 15 residues in the CDR3. With 5 bases removed from V and 0 bases from J, the gap between germline ends came to 14 bases. DNA for the CDR3: TGTGCCAGCAGTACGGACCATGCTGCCTCCTACGAGCAGTACTTC. Amino acids: CASSTDHAASYEQYF.

At least ten counts were recorded for this clonotype. The chain employs TRBV20-1 and TRBJ2-1; 9 bases fit TRBD2. V gave up 0 bases and J gave up 4 bases; unmatched junction bases: 7. Germline CDR1 is DFQATT and CDR2 is SNEGSKA (reference sequence). This CDR3 spans 16 amino acids. The CDR3 here is CSARDPLAGLYNEQFF. The CDR3 DNA follows: TGCAGTGCTAGAGATCCCCTAGCGGGGTTATACAATGAGCAGTTCTTC.

There are many counts of this clonotype. The CDR3 nucleotides are TGTGCCAGCAGCTTAGCGTGGGGAAACACTGAAGCTTTCTTT. Translation: CASSLAWGNTEAFF. The chain combines TRBV7-2 with TRBJ1-1, with D unclear. The germline CDR1 and CDR2 sequences are SGHTA and FQGNSA. CDR3 size: 14 residues. The V gene lost 0 bases and the J gene lost 2 bases, with 7 bases spanning the gap.

This clonotype was counted between two and nine times. The chain employs TRBV19 and TRBJ2-6, with 9 bases matching TRBD1. The trim removed 5 bases at V and 0 bases at J, leaving 8 bases unmatched. Germline V CDR1 and CDR2: LNHDA, SQIVND (reference sequence). The CDR3 has 18 residues. CDR3 in DNA: TGTGCCAGTAGTTCGGGGGACAGGGTTATCTCTGGGGCCAACGTCCTGACTTTC. Translated: CASSSGDRVISGANVLTF.

The genes are TRBV21-1 and TRBJ1-1. TRBV21-1 is shown as a pseudogene. This CDR3 has 12 residues. The CDR3 nucleotides read TGTGCCAGCAGCAAAGCAGTACCACGAGCTTTCTTT. As protein: CASSKAVPRAFF.

The chain employs TRBV9 and TRBJ2-2; perhaps TRBD2 as D (5 bases). The V and J ends lost 3 bases and 5 bases respectively, with 11 bases between them. Germline loops: CDR1 SGDLS, CDR2 YYNGEE. The CDR3 is made up of 14 amino acids. CDR3 residues: CASSDRTETGELFF. The CDR3 DNA follows: TGTGCCAGCAGCGATAGGACTGAAACCGGGGAGCTGTTTTTT.

This clonotype was seen a single time. J is TRBJ2-6 and V is TRBV30, with D uncertain. The germline gives CDR1 GTSNPN, CDR2 SVGIG (reference sequence). CDR3 length: 13 residues. The V end lost 4 bases, the J end lost 0 bases, and 4 bases lay between the germline ends. This chain's CDR3 is CAWNPSGANVLTF. The CDR3 DNA reads TGTGCCTGGAATCCCTCTGGGGCCAACGTCCTGACTTTC.

This clonotype appeared a few times. This chain connects TRBV6-5 to TRBJ1-4; TRBD1 matches at 8 bases. The V and J ends lost 4 bases and 8 bases, in that order; junction bases with no gene match: 15. The germline CDR1 and CDR2 sequences are MNHEY and SVGAGI. The CDR3 has 17 residues. The CDR3 sequence: CASSSTPQGATGEKLFF. CDR3 in DNA: TGTGCCAGCAGTTCCACCCCCCAGGGGGCGACGGGCGAAAAACTGTTTTTT.

This clonotype occurred many times. This chain joins TRBV11-2 and TRBJ1-4; D is perhaps TRBD1 (5 bases). Looked up from germline, CDR1 is SGHAT and CDR2 is FQNNGV. The CDR3 sequence is 12 residues long. V dropped 7 bases and J dropped 10 bases, with 13 bases sitting between them. Here the CDR3 reads CASTQAGVKLFF. DNA for the CDR3: TGTGCCAGCACCCAAGCGGGGGTAAAACTGTTTTTT.